This T cell receptor beta chain was identified during a study of shared clonotypes between healthy human individuals. Study-wide points: Clonotype sharing levels among donors were expected to vary with sequencing depth.

Profiled with immunoSEQ multiplex PCR; TCRdb holds only in-frame clones, not every one. Seen here are 950,000 to 1,100,000 clones, approximately 80% observed once, and the top ten hold roughly 0.62%. With regard to this clone: Its target is unknown.

There were only Caucasian adults among the donors, and all lived in Nashville, Tennessee. Germline CDR1 reads SGHVS; CDR2 reads FQNEAQ. The ends were cut back, 5 bases at V and 0 bases at J, with 10 bases in the middle. The CDR3 has 15 residues. The chain joins TRBV7-8 to TRBJ2-2; D uncertain. The sample taken for sequencing was memory CD4+ T cells from PBMCs. Documented subset: CD45RA-negative fraction. The clonotype was recovered from a man younger than 35 in good health. Some clones in this sample may be carry-over from other donors' samples. The CDR3 DNA reads TGTGCCAGCAGCCCGCTGACGACGAACACCGGGGAGCTGTTTTTT. Protein: CASSPLTTNTGELFF.